Following are 30 T cell receptor beta chains from one sample sequenced in a study of CD8+CD57+ T cells in acquired aplastic anemia. Genomic DNA, the template, was used for profiling of the TCR beta VDJ and CDR3. TCRdb processed the reads anew with MiXCR; each CDR3 protein has one entry. The data hold 150,000 to 200,000 distinct CDR3 sequences, with 40% to 55% observed a single time. Whoever was chosen for sequencing had shown CD8+CD57+ cell expansion by flow cytometry. Sequencing was carried out using sorted CD4+, CD8+, or CD8+CD57+ T cells (not recorded which) from PBMCs. The receptor source for this set is a human donor with aplastic anemia.

This clonotype appeared a few times. This chain uses TRBV6-1 with TRBJ2-5, with TRBD1 matching 7 bases. V trimming: 7 bases; J trimming: 3 bases; junction bases outside the gene matches: 23. This CDR3 region has 19 residues. Per germline, CDR1 MNHNS and CDR2 SASEGT. The CDR3 DNA is TGTGCCAGCACCCCCGGGCCGTGGTTAGGGGGCCCTACAAAAGAGACCCAGTACTTC. Encoded protein: CASTPGPWLGGPTKETQYF.

This chain links TRBV7-6 with TRBJ2-4; tentative D call: TRBD2 (6 bases). CDR1 is SGHVS, CDR2 FNYEAQ, per germline. The ends were cut back, 5 bases at V and 0 bases at J, with 17 bases in the middle. CDR3 length equals 17 residues. The CDR3 nucleotides read TGTGCCAGCAGCGAGGGACTCGGGCGGGGAGCCAAAAACATTCAGTACTTC. Translating gives CASSEGLGRGAKNIQYF.

V is TRBV29-1 and J is TRBJ2-7, with 8 bases matching TRBD1. Germline trimming cut 5 bases from V and 6 bases from J; bases unmatched to any gene: 9. The CDR3 extends over 13 amino acids. Looked up from germline, CDR1 is SQVTM and CDR2 is ANQGSEA. CDR3 loop: CSVKTGDSGEQYF. CDR3 bases: TGCAGCGTTAAGACAGGGGATAGCGGCGAGCAGTACTTC.

This clonotype was seen ten or more times. The chain combines TRBV5-1 with TRBJ1-4, with 8 positions matching TRBD1. Germline loops: CDR1 SGHRS, CDR2 YFSETQ. The CDR3 runs 17 residues. V was clipped by 0 bases and J by 8 bases; unmatched bases: 12. The CDR3 protein is CASSLGTGITRREKLFF. The CDR3 coding sequence is TGCGCCAGCAGCTTGGGGACAGGGATTACACGGAGGGAAAAACTGTTTTTT.

The chain combines TRBV7-2 with TRBJ2-3, with D perhaps TRBD2 (7 bases). From germline, CDR1 is SGHTA and CDR2 FQGNSA. There are 15 residues in the CDR3. V was shortened by 1 base and J by 4 bases, with 12 bases between the two germline ends. In DNA, the CDR3 is TGTGCCAGCAGCTTAGGGCGGGGGCGCGCAGATACGCAGTATTTT. This gives the protein CASSLGRGRADTQYF.

The CDR3 here is CASSLRDSLPTF. In nucleotides, the CDR3 is TGTGCCAGTAGTTTGAGGGACAGTTTACCTACCTTC. The chain combines TRBV19 with TRBJ1-2, with TRBD1 matching 7 bases. With 5 bases clipped from V and 14 bases from J, the junction kept 11 bases outside the gene matches. Germline CDR1 and CDR2: LNHDA and SQIVND (reference sequence). The CDR3 runs 12 residues.

A remark on this clonotype: This may stem from a read error, because a much larger clone lies one nucleotide away. The chain uses TRBV6-1 and TRBJ1-1; TRBD1 is a possible D gene (6 bases). CDR3 length: 13 amino acids. The germline V gene encodes CDR1 MNHNS and CDR2 SASEGT. V was clipped by 6 bases and J by 4 bases, with 12 bases between them. In DNA, the CDR3 is TGTGCCAGCAGGAGAACAGGGTCCACTGAAGCTTTCTTT. Residues: CASRRTGSTEAFF.

To note about this clonotype: The junction departs from germline at one end; a sequencing error may be responsible. V and J are TRBV7-8 and TRBJ2-3; TRBD1 matches at 9 bases. Germline CDR1 and CDR2: SGHVS and FQNEAQ. The length of the CDR3 is 15 residues. In DNA form, the CDR3 reads TGCGCCAGCAGCTTGGACGGGACAGGGACAGATACGCAGTATTTT. Its protein product is CASSLDGTGTDTQYF.

This clonotype has more than one count but fewer than ten. The chain combines TRBV5-1 with TRBJ2-5; tentative D call: TRBD2 (6 bases). The CDR3 contains 15 residues. The V gene lost 7 bases and the J gene lost 5 bases, with 21 bases spanning the gap. Germline V gene data show CDR1 as SGHRS and CDR2 as YFSETQ. For the CDR3, the DNA is TGCGCCAGCGGACCGGAGGGGCTTGGGGGGGAGACCCAGTACTTC. It yields the protein CASGPEGLGGETQYF.

A few counts support this clonotype. CDR3 nucleotide sequence: TGTGCCAGCAGTTTAAGACCCGTGGGGCCCTCTAATTCACCCCTCCACTTT. Translation gives CASSLRPVGPSNSPLHF. This rearrangement joins TRBV27 to TRBJ1-6; TRBD1 is a possible D gene (5 bases). Germline V gene data show CDR1 as MNHEY and CDR2 as SMNVEV (reference sequence). The CDR3 extends over 17 amino acids. Trimming removed 2 bases from V and 6 bases from J, with 17 bases in between.

The V call is TRBV9, the J call TRBJ1-1; D is unclear. The germline V gene encodes CDR1 SGDLS and CDR2 YYNGEE. V was shortened by 0 bases and J by 4 bases, with 10 bases between the two germline ends. This CDR3 is built from 14 residues. CDR3 coding DNA: TGTGCCAGCAGCGTAGTTAGGGCGAGCACTGAAGCTTTCTTT. Translation: CASSVVRASTEAFF.

At least ten counts were recorded for this clonotype. CDR3 region: CASSWRAGPGELFF. DNA for the CDR3: TGTGCCAGCAGTTGGAGAGCGGGGCCCGGGGAGCTGTTTTTT. V and J are TRBV6-5 and TRBJ2-2; the match to TRBD2 covers 7 bases. CDR1 is MNHEY, CDR2 SVGAGI, per germline. V was pared by 4 bases and J by 6 bases, with 5 bases of the junction left unmatched. The CDR3 is 14 amino acids.

This clonotype was picked up many times. The chain recombines TRBV14 with TRBJ1-2, with unresolved D. The ends were cut back, 0 bases at V and 4 bases at J, with 12 bases in the middle. Germline loops: CDR1 SGHDN, CDR2 FVKESK. CDR3 size: 15 residues. The CDR3 coding sequence is TGTGCCAGCAGCCAAGAAACGTGGAGCACCTATGGCTACACCTTC. As protein: CASSQETWSTYGYTF.

This clonotype showed up many times. The rearrangement joins TRBV10-2 to TRBJ1-2; D gene ambiguous. V gave up 3 bases and J gave up 4 bases, with 9 bases separating them. From germline, CDR1 is WSHSY and CDR2 SAAADI. The CDR3 extends over 13 amino acids. The DNA of the CDR3 is TGCGCCAGCAGTGACAGGTTGGCCTATGGCTACACCTTC. It is translated as CASSDRLAYGYTF.

This clonotype was seen only a few times. Relative to the germline gene, one junction end is altered; a read error may explain this. The rearrangement uses TRBV2 and TRBJ1-2, with 7 bases lining up with TRBD1. CDR1 is SNHLY, CDR2 FYNNEI, per germline. The CDR3 runs 15 residues. The CDR3 region is CASREDRVRIYGYTF. The CDR3 nucleotides read TGTGCCAGCAGGGAAGACAGGGTGCGGATCTATGGCTACACCTTC. Looking up the rest from reference TRBV2 and TRBJ1-2 gives the full variable domain: EPEVTQTPSHQVTQMGQEVILRCVPISNHLYFYWYRQILGQKVEFLVSFYNNEISEKSEIFDDQFSVERPDGSNFTLKIRSTKLEDSAMYFCASREDRVRIYGYTFGSGTRLTVV.

The chain employs TRBV5-1 and TRBJ2-3; 13 nucleotides align to TRBD2. The trim removed 7 bases at V and 4 bases at J, leaving 6 bases unmatched. This CDR3 spans 15 amino acids. In germline, CDR1 is SGHRS, CDR2 YFSETQ. Here the CDR3 DNA reads TGCGCCAGCCGGACTAGCGGGAGAGAGTCAGATACGCAGTATTTT. It specifies CASRTSGRESDTQYF.

The sample holds a few counts of this clonotype. The chain couples TRBV6-5 to TRBJ1-2, with D possibly being TRBD1 (6 bases). V was shortened by 0 bases and J by 1 base, with 12 bases between the two germline ends. Germline CDR1 and CDR2: MNHEY and SVGAGI. The CDR3 is 16 residues long. CDR3 amino acids: CASSYSWGADNYGYTF. The DNA of the CDR3 is TGTGCCAGCAGTTACTCATGGGGGGCAGATAACTATGGCTACACCTTC.

This clonotype showed up just a few times. A read error may be the cause here, since a much bigger clone is one base away. The chain carries TRBV4-3 and TRBJ1-1, with 8 bases identical to TRBD1. Germline loops: CDR1 LGHNA, CDR2 YSLEER. The CDR3 is 14 residues long. Trimming removed 2 bases from V and 6 bases from J; junction bases left unmatched: 5. CDR3 loop: CASSQQTGDAEAFF. Here the CDR3 DNA reads TGCGCCAGCAGCCAACAGACAGGGGACGCTGAAGCTTTCTTT.

Concerning this clonotype: A read error may be the cause here, since a much bigger clone is one base away. The J gene is TRBJ2-5, the V gene TRBV5-1; D may be TRBD2 (5 bases). The CDR3 loop spans 17 amino acids. Germline values: CDR1 SGHRS, CDR2 YFSETQ. The CDR3 DNA reads TGCGCCAGCAGCTTGGGTATCCGGGGTGGGATCCAAGAGACCCAGTGCTTC. Its translation: CASSLGIRGGIQETQCF.

The CDR3 here is CAISEGWRGYEQYF. In DNA, the CDR3 is TGTGCCATCAGTGAGGGCTGGCGGGGGTACGAGCAGTACTTC. The chain employs TRBV10-3 and TRBJ2-7, with TRBD2 matching over 7 bases. CDR1 and CDR2 (germline): ENHRY, SYGVKD. With 2 bases clipped from V and 4 bases from J, the junction kept 5 bases outside the gene matches. The CDR3 covers 14 residues.

A note on this clonotype: At one end the junction does not follow the germline gene, possibly because of a read error. V is TRBV12-3 or TRBV12-4 and J is TRBJ2-2; 12 bases fit TRBD1. CDR3 length equals 17 residues. DNA for the CDR3: TGTGCCAGCAACAGACCGGGACAGGGGGCGGTAACCGTGGAGCTGTTTTTT. Translated, it gives CASNRPGQGAVTVELFF.

This clonotype has ten or more counts. The V and J genes are TRBV24-1 and TRBJ1-5; the D gene is possibly TRBD1 (6 bases). Germline V lookup: CDR1 KGHDR, CDR2 SFDVKD. V dropped 6 bases and J dropped 11 bases, with 28 bases sitting between them. The CDR3 consists of 17 residues. DNA of the CDR3: TGTGCCACCAGTCCAGATCAACAGGGACCCAACCCCATGGCCCAGCATTTT. It encodes CATSPDQQGPNPMAQHF.

The chain uses TRBV3-1 and TRBJ1-4; 10 bases fit TRBD1. Trimming cost V 4 bases and J 6 bases; bases outside gene matches: 5. The CDR3 length is 15 residues. CDR1 and CDR2 (germline): LGHDT, YNNKEL (reference sequence). The chain's CDR3 is CASSRQGTGDEKLFF. The CDR3 coding sequence is TGTGCCAGCAGCCGACAAGGGACAGGGGATGAAAAACTGTTTTTT. The full variable domain, with the rest looked up from reference TRBV3-1 and TRBJ1-4, is DTAVSQTPKYLVTQMGNDKSIKCEQNLGHDTMYWYKQDSKKFLKIMFSYNNKELIINETVPNRFSPKSPDKAHLNLHINSLELGDSAVYFCASSRQGTGDEKLFFGSGTQLSVL.

The chain carries TRBV29-1 and TRBJ2-7; 7 bases fit TRBD2. Losses at the gene ends were 4 bases for V and 9 bases for J; bases not matched to a gene: 12. The germline CDR1 and CDR2 sequences are SQVTM and ANQGSEA. This CDR3 spans 13 amino acids. CDR3 residues: CSVVRQGSGGQYF. The CDR3 DNA follows: TGCAGCGTTGTGCGGCAGGGCTCGGGAGGGCAGTACTTC.

In its sample, this clonotype was seen a few times. This chain joins TRBV13 and TRBJ2-7; TRBD1 matches at 8 bases. Germline V lookup: CDR1 PRHDT, CDR2 FYEKMQ (reference sequence). The CDR3 has 15 residues. With 0 bases clipped from V and 0 bases from J, the junction kept 1 base outside the gene matches. This chain's CDR3 is CASSLGQGASYEQYF. In nucleotides, the CDR3 is TGTGCCAGCAGCTTAGGTCAGGGGGCCTCCTACGAGCAGTACTTC.

In DNA form, the CDR3 reads TGTGCCAGCAGTGATTCCGGGACAGGGGTTTATGGCTACACCTTC. It yields the protein CASSDSGTGVYGYTF. The V gene is TRBV25-1, the J gene TRBJ1-2; 10 bases align to TRBD1. This CDR3 is 15 amino acids long. From germline, CDR1 is MGHDK and CDR2 SYGVNS. V lost 3 bases and J lost 5; bases outside the gene matches: 6.

The rearrangement joins TRBV10-2 to TRBJ2-7; 7 positions agree with TRBD1. CDR1 is WSHSY and CDR2 is SAAADI in the germline V gene. V lost 3 bases and J lost 4; bases outside the gene matches: 3. CDR3 size: 13 residues. The DNA for the CDR3 is TGCGCCAGCAGTGAAGGGGGCATATACGAGCAGTACTTC. Translation gives CASSEGGIYEQYF.

This clonotype has just a few counts. This CDR3 fails to terminate in the conserved phenylalanine or tryptophan, so it likely reflects a read error. The chain joins TRBV7-2 to TRBJ2-7; 9 nucleotides align to TRBD1. This CDR3 contains 18 residues. Germline CDR1 and CDR2: SGHTA and FQGNSA. V was clipped by 1 base and J by 3 bases; unmatched bases: 13. The CDR3 nucleotides read TGTGCCAGCAGCTTAGTTGCCCGCCCGGGACAGGGTATCTACGAGCAGTACCTC. This gives the protein CASSLVARPGQGIYEQYL.

This clonotype is a singleton in its sample. This rearrangement joins TRBV10-3 to TRBJ1-3; tentative D call: TRBD1 (5 bases). CDR1 ENHRY and CDR2 SYGVKD come from the germline V gene. V lost 10 bases, J lost 0 bases, and 16 bases lay in between. The CDR3 consists of 15 residues. CDR3 sequence (DNA): TGTGCCACCACCGGAGGGGAAAACTCTGGAAACACCATATATTTT. Its translation: CATTGGENSGNTIYF.

A note on this clonotype: A read error is possible here, since a much larger clone lies one base away. The rearrangement joins TRBV6-1 to TRBJ2-1; a possible D gene is TRBD1 (5 bases). The germline V gene encodes CDR1 MNHNS and CDR2 SASEGT. Between the trimmed V and J ends, which lost 7 bases and 12 bases, there was a span of 16 bases. There are 12 residues in the CDR3. The CDR3 region has the DNA TGTGCCAGCAAGGCAGGGCAAGGTGGGCAGTTCTTC. This gives the protein CASKAGQGGQFF.